Listed below are T cell receptor beta chains from one sample, sequenced in a study of blood T cell repertoires in COVID-19. Produced via immunoSEQ multiplex PCR; TCRdb's table is partial and in-frame only. The profile shows approximately 200,000 clones, more than 75% of them singletons. The specimen was peripheral blood. These receptors were obtained from a man aged 40-55 years with acute or convalescent COVID-19. The CDR3 runs from the conserved cysteine through the conserved F or W. Fields, in order: clone size, V gene, J gene, D gene, CDR3 protein, CDR3 DNA. D genes are given only for firm matches. Where a row states a size, it is once, few, many or the class of an expanded clone; other rows omit it.

clone size: -; V gene: TRBV3-1/TRBV3-2; J gene: TRBJ2-7; D gene: TRBD1; CDR3 protein: CATYRPGQSLTPAGEQYF; CDR3 DNA: TGTGCCACCTATAGGCCGGGACAGAGCCTTACACCGGCTGGGGAGCAGTACTTC
clone size: once; V gene: TRBV29-1; J gene: TRBJ2-7; D gene: -; CDR3 protein: CSTWNREGYEQYF; CDR3 DNA: TGCAGCACTTGGAACAGGGAAGGTTACGAGCAGTACTTC
clone size: -; V gene: TRBV9; J gene: TRBJ1-1; D gene: -; CDR3 protein: CASSVDPNRETEAFF; CDR3 DNA: TGTGCCAGCAGCGTGGACCCCAACAGGGAAACTGAAGCTTTCTTT
clone size: -; V gene: TRBV7-9; J gene: TRBJ1-2; D gene: TRBD1; CDR3 protein: CASSSHRVSGTGEVYGYTF; CDR3 DNA: TGTGCCAGCAGCTCCCACCGGGTATCCGGGACAGGGGAGGTCTATGGCTACACCTTC
clone size: -; V gene: TRBV7-9; J gene: TRBJ1-3; D gene: -; CDR3 protein: CASSLRGGGESGNTIYF; CDR3 DNA: TGTGCCAGCAGCTTAAGAGGAGGAGGGGAATCCGGAAACACCATATATTTT
clone size: once; V gene: TRBV30; J gene: TRBJ1-4; D gene: TRBD1; CDR3 protein: CAWTLGQGATNEKLFF; CDR3 DNA: TGTGCCTGGACCCTGGGACAGGGTGCAACTAATGAAAAACTGTTTTTT
clone size: few; V gene: TRBV18; J gene: TRBJ1-1; D gene: -; CDR3 protein: CASSPPAGHATTEAFF; CDR3 DNA: TGTGCCAGCTCACCACCCGCAGGGCATGCGACCACTGAAGCTTTCTTT
clone size: once; V gene: TRBV9; J gene: TRBJ1-1; D gene: TRBD1; CDR3 protein: CASSATGVDTEAFF; CDR3 DNA: TGTGCCAGCAGCGCGACAGGGGTAGACACTGAAGCTTTCTTT
clone size: -; V gene: TRBV10-3; J gene: TRBJ2-3; D gene: -; CDR3 protein: CAMRPGWADTQYF; CDR3 DNA: TGTGCCATGCGTCCGGGGTGGGCAGATACGCAGTATTTT
clone size: -; V gene: TRBV2; J gene: TRBJ1-5; D gene: -; CDR3 protein: CASSRGSQPQHF; CDR3 DNA: TGTGCCAGCAGTCGAGGAAGTCAGCCCCAGCATTTT
clone size: few; V gene: TRBV29-1; J gene: TRBJ2-7; D gene: TRBD1; CDR3 protein: CSVEGQGNEQYF; CDR3 DNA: TGCAGCGTTGAGGGACAGGGGAACGAGCAGTACTTC
clone size: -; V gene: TRBV24-1; J gene: TRBJ2-7; D gene: -; CDR3 protein: CATSDDRHGQYF; CDR3 DNA: TGTGCCACCAGTGACGACCGACATGGGCAGTACTTC
clone size: -; V gene: TRBV6-6; J gene: TRBJ1-5; D gene: -; CDR3 protein: CASRLRGFEYQPQHF; CDR3 DNA: TGTGCCAGCAGACTCCGCGGGTTCGAATATCAGCCCCAGCATTTT
clone size: -; V gene: TRBV5-1; J gene: TRBJ1-6; D gene: TRBD1; CDR3 protein: CASSIRTGADSPLHF; CDR3 DNA: TGCGCCAGCAGCATACGGACAGGGGCCGATTCACCCCTCCACTTT
clone size: few; V gene: TRBV6-5; J gene: TRBJ1-4; D gene: -; CDR3 protein: CASSYSGLQSGEKLFF; CDR3 DNA: TGTGCCAGCAGTTACTCCGGTCTTCAATCAGGCGAAAAACTGTTTTTT
clone size: -; V gene: TRBV5-4; J gene: TRBJ2-7; D gene: TRBD1; CDR3 protein: CASSSSQGSIYEQYF; CDR3 DNA: TGTGCCAGCAGCTCCTCACAGGGGAGCATCTACGAGCAGTACTTC
clone size: -; V gene: TRBV28; J gene: TRBJ2-7; D gene: TRBD2; CDR3 protein: CASSLLAGGLVNEQYF; CDR3 DNA: TGTGCCAGCAGTTTGCTAGCGGGGGGCCTTGTAAACGAGCAGTACTTC
clone size: -; V gene: TRBV6-5; J gene: TRBJ1-4; D gene: -; CDR3 protein: CASSLQDNEKLFF; CDR3 DNA: TGTGCCAGCAGCTTACAGGATAATGAAAAACTGTTTTTT
clone size: -; V gene: TRBV5-8; J gene: TRBJ2-3; D gene: -; CDR3 protein: CASSQAGPSSTDTQYF; CDR3 DNA: TGTGCCAGCAGCCAGGCAGGCCCATCTAGCACAGATACGCAGTATTTT
clone size: -; V gene: TRBV6-5; J gene: TRBJ1-5; D gene: -; CDR3 protein: CASTTDRRNGPQHF; CDR3 DNA: TGTGCCAGCACTACTGACAGGCGCAATGGACCCCAGCATTTT
clone size: -; V gene: TRBV6-2/TRBV6-3; J gene: TRBJ1-5; D gene: -; CDR3 protein: CASSSWQRDQPQHF; CDR3 DNA: TGTGCCAGCAGTTCCTGGCAGAGGGATCAGCCCCAGCATTTT
clone size: -; V gene: TRBV4-3; J gene: TRBJ2-5; D gene: -; CDR3 protein: CASSQDRRQTQYF; CDR3 DNA: TGCGCCAGCAGCCAAGATCGGCGGCAGACCCAGTACTTC
clone size: -; V gene: TRBV6-2/TRBV6-3; J gene: TRBJ1-5; D gene: -; CDR3 protein: CASSWQGSNQPQHF; CDR3 DNA: TGTGCCAGCAGTTGGCAGGGAAGCAATCAGCCCCAGCATTTT